The clone carrying this TCR beta chain has a count of ten or more. Using RNA transcripts as the source, TCR beta CDR3 regions were amplified. TCR CDR3 underwent first-round RT-PCR with the HTBI primer set. Via MiXCR, TCRdb re-called the multiplex PCR reads, giving one row per CDR3 protein. Among about 130,000 distinct CDR3 sequences listed, around 21% were seen once. The entry originates in a study of T cells in Graves' hyperthyroidism and ophthalmopathy. The receptor was isolated from a woman aged 50 to 60 with Graves' hyperthyroidism that later progressed to Graves' ophthalmopathy. The source material was blood.

In DNA form, the CDR3 reads TGTGCCAGCAGGTACTTAACCTATGGCTACACCTTC. This sequence encodes CASRYLTYGYTF. The chain has TRBV2 and TRBJ1-2, with unresolved D. Germline CDR1 reads SNHLY; CDR2 reads FYNNEI. The CDR3 has 12 residues. Trimming left V 6 bases short and J 4 bases short, with 9 bases between.